The present entry profiles one T cell receptor (beta chain) with its context. Its antigen is currently unknown. This record belongs to a study of cytomegalovirus exposure and HLA in healthy donors. Notes on the study in general: Follow-up analysis later connected one missense variant in DCLRE1C with trimming of TCR beta V- and J-genes. Apart from CMV serostatus, no immune exposure information was available.

Both 60 Vbeta primers and 13 Jbeta primers went into the PCR. TCRdb's table, derived via immunoSEQ multiplex PCR, lists solely in-frame clones and lacks some. The sample contains some 150,000 clones, 75% to 85% of which appear only once. J was trimmed by 3 bases and V by 4 bases; bases with no gene match: 12. The V gene's germline CDR1 is SGHAT and CDR2 FQNNGV. The CDR3 loop spans 16 amino acids. The gene calls are TRBV11-2 and TRBJ2-7; TRBD1 agrees at 7 bases. This TCR was recovered from a man aged 25-45 years in good health and CMV-seronegative. Input material: PBMCs. The CDR3 here is CASSSNRDRPFYEQYF. The CDR3 nucleotides read TGTGCCAGCAGCTCAAACCGGGACAGACCCTTCTACGAGCAGTACTTC.